The subject of this entry is one T cell receptor (beta chain). Its antigen is undetermined. This sample stems from a study of siplizumab effects on memory and regulatory T cells. Study-wide results and caveats: A minor fraction of alloreactive clones, and no more, mapped to unstimulated subsets.

Libraries were prepared by immunoSEQ multiplex PCR; TCRdb keeps only in-frame clonotypes and omits some of them. Of about 50,000 clones in the sample, around 97% were seen once. The V gene's germline CDR1 is SGDLS and CDR2 YYNGEE. The CDR3 sequence is 15 residues long. The V segment lost 2 bases and the J segment 0 bases; nucleotides outside the gene matches: 5. The chain uses TRBV9 and TRBJ2-7; 7 bases fit TRBD2. The sequenced material came from naive CD8+ T cells sorted from blood. The receptor was derived from a human donor in good health. The CDR3 loop is CASSVGGTSSYEQYF. The CDR3 DNA follows: TGTGCCAGCAGCGTGGGGGGGACTTCCTCCTACGAGCAGTACTTC.